The subject of this entry is one TCR beta chain. Its antigen is unknown. No base quality values were provided; no much bigger clone lies one nucleotide off. The donors were about 40 Caucasian individuals from Russia, aged roughly 6 to 90 years, who were systemically healthy. Each donor gave roughly 9.5 milliliters of peripheral blood, collected into EDTA-treated Vacutainer tubes. Ficoll-Paque density-gradient centrifugation was used to isolate PBMCs, with at least 7 million obtained per sample. Trizol reagent was used to extract total RNA from the PBMCs, yielding at least 5 micrograms per sample. Naive CD45RAhigh/CD27high T cell percentages were measured by flow cytometry on a PBMC aliquot from every donor. The V and J ends are trimmed by 1 base and 6 bases, leaving 9 bases between them. As encoded in the germline V gene, CDR1 is MGHRA while CDR2 is YSYEKL. Including cysteine and phenylalanine, the CDR3 has 13 amino acids. CDR3 DNA only is kept here, 39 bases in frame from base 1.

This entry belongs to a study of blood T cells in healthy people across ages (dated by TCRdb to the mid-2010s). Looking at the study overall: In model experiments, template switching captured roughly one uniquely barcoded TCR beta cDNA molecule for every two T cells. Using deep sequencing normalized with unique cDNA molecular identifiers, the study measured how TCR beta repertoire diversity changes with age. For two donors (one aged 18 to 30 and one aged 80 or older), the study analyzed two additional independent replicas of 1 million unique cDNA reads from the same blood draw. Four age groups were formed from the donors: young (average roughly 15 years), middle-aged (around 40), aged (about 62) and long-lived (around 82). To avoid experimental bias, donors of different ages were spread randomly across the sequencing lanes. Here is what the overall study found, with its caveats: Compared with the aged group, the long-lived group had more naive CD4+ T cells, fewer expanded clones and increased TCR diversity, a pattern suggesting age selection. The percentage of naive T cells measured by flow cytometry correlated strongly with observed TCR beta diversity. The CMV infection status of donors was not known, potentially confounding age-related changes in expanded clonotypes. As age increased, observed TCR beta diversity per million T cells dropped in a roughly linear way, and a significant reduction was already evident by age 40. Since profiling was done on bulk unsorted PBMCs, naive and antigen-experienced compartments could not be conclusively compared. Total diversity estimates from one million sequenced T cells were considered lower bounds and underestimates.

Library method: 5' RACE. TCRdb records Illumina HiSeq 2500 as the sequencer. A second PCR of roughly 7 to 11 cycles was performed with a sample-barcoded 5' primer and a J-beta primer mix. A template-switch 5' adaptor carrying 12 random nucleotides introduced a unique molecular identifier onto each TCR beta cDNA molecule. Each sample yielded at least 2.5 million CDR3-containing paired-end reads. The Mint cDNA synthesis kit, primed by a TRBC-specific oligonucleotide, was used to synthesize first-strand cDNA from all RNA. Following uracil-DNA glycosylase treatment, a first 18-cycle PCR with universal primers M1SS and BC2_uni_R was performed on all cDNA. The original pipeline was this. For normalization, 1 million high-quality reads were randomly selected from each sample, with every read carrying a distinct molecular identifier. Instead of being binned into consensus sequences, reads with shared molecular identifiers were discarded. CDR3 identification, clonotype clustering and error correction used MiTCR with a Q25 quality threshold and the strictest error-elimination algorithm. A nonparametric unseen species model with Euler transformation was used to estimate lower-bound total TCR beta diversity. The public reads were reprocessed in TCRdb via fastp at Q25 and MiXCR, keeping in-frame beta chains. CDR3 protein duplicates are merged, each entry listing the most common genes and DNA. Clone size and V and J calls follow TCRdb, not the original study. The sample table holds fewer than 950,000 distinct CDR3 sequences, of which about 36% were seen once. The top ten clonotypes cover 10% to 15% of the sample.

The sequencing sample was made of blood. This clonotype was obtained from a man aged 18 to 30 in good health. The V and J genes are TRBV4-1 and TRBJ1-2; tentative D gene TRBD1, with 5 bases matching. CDR3 sequence: CASSQGATDGYTF. The DNA reads as follows: TGCGCCAGCAGCCAAGGTGCGACAGATGGCTACACCTTC.